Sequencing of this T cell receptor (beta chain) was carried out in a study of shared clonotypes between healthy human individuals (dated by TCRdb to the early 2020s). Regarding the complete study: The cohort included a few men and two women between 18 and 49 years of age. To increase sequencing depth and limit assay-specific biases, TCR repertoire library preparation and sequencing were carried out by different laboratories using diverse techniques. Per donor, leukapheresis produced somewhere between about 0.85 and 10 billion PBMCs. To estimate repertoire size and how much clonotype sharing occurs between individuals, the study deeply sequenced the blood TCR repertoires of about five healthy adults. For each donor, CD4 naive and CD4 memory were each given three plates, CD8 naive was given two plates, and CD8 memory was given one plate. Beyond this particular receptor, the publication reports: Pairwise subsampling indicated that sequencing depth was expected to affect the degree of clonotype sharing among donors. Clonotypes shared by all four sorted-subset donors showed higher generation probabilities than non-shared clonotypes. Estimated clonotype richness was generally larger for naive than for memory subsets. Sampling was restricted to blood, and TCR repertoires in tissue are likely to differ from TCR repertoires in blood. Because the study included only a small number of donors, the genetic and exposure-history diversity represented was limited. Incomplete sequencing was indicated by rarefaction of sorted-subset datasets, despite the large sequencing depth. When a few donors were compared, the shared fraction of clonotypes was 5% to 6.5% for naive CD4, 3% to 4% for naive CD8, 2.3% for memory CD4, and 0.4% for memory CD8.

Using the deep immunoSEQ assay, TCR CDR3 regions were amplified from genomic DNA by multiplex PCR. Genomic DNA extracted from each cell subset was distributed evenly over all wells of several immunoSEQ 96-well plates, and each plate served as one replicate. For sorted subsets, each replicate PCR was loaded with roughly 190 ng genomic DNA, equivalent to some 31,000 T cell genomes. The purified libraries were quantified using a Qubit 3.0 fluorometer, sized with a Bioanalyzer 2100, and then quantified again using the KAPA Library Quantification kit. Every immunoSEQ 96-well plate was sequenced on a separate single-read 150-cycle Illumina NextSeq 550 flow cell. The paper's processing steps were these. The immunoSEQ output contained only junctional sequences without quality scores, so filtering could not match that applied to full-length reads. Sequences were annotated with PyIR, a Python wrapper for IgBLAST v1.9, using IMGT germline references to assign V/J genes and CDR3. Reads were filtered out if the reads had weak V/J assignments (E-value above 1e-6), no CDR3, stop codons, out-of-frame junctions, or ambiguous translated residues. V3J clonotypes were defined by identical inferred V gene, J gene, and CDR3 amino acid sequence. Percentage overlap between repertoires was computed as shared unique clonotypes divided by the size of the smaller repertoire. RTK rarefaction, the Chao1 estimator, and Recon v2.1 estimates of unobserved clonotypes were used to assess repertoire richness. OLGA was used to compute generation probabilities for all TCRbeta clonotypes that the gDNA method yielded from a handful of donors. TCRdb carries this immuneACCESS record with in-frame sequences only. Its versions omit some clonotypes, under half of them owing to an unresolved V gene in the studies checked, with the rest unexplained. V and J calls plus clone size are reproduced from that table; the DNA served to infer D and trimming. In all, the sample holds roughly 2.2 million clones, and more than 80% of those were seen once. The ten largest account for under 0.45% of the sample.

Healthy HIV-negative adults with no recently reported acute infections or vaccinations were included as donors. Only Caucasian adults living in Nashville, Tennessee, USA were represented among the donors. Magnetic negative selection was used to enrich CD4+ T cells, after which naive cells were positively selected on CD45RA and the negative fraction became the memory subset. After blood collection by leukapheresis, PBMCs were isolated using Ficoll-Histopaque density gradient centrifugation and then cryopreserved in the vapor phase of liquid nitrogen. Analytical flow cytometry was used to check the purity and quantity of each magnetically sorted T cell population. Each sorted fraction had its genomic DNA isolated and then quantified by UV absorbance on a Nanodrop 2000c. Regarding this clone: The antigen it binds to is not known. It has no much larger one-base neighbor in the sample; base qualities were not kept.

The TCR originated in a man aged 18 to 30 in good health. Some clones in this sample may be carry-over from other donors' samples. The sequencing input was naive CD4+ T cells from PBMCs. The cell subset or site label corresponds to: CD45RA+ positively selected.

For the CDR3, the sequence is CASGTDRANTGELFF. The DNA reads TGTGCTAGTGGGACCGACAGAGCGAACACCGGGGAGCTGTTTTTT. This chain joins TRBV12-5 to TRBJ2-2; the D gene is perhaps TRBD1, from 5 matching bases. V gives up 6 bases and J gives up 0 bases, and the segment between their germline ends measures 11 bases. The CDR3 goes from the cysteine to the phenylalanine over 15 residues. Here the CDR3 DNA is all that survives: 45 bases in frame from base 1. For CDR1 and CDR2, the germline V gene lists LGHNT and FRNRAP.